The 20 T cell receptor beta chains reported below all come from one sample, sequenced in a study of T cells after yellow fever vaccination. TCRdb re-called the 5' RACE reads through MiXCR, storing one row per CDR3 protein. Found here are under 150,000 distinct CDR3 sequences, less than 9.5% of them singletons; the top ten hold roughly 0.71%. This sample comprised CD4+ T cells sorted from PBMCs, obtained 5 days after the yellow fever booster vaccination. These receptors all come from a man between 25 and 39 years old who received the YFV17D yellow fever vaccine.

This clonotype was detected ten times or more. The CDR3 loop reads CASTLGGLAADTQYF. DNA for the CDR3: TGTGCCAGCACCCTGGGGGGACTAGCGGCAGATACGCAGTATTTT. The chain carries TRBV7-3 and TRBJ2-3, with 11 bases lining up with TRBD2. The CDR3 spans 15 residues. Trimming took 7 bases from V and 4 from J; bases not matched to a gene: 7. Germline loops: CDR1 SGHTA, CDR2 FQGTGA.

At least ten counts were recorded for this clonotype. This sequence joins TRBV7-2 and TRBJ2-7, with unresolved D. Germline CDR1 SGHTA, CDR2 FQGNSA. The CDR3 covers 11 residues. Trimming cost V 5 bases and J 3 bases, with 5 bases left between them. In DNA, the CDR3 is TGTGCCAGCAGCGCGTTCTACGAGCAGTACTTC. Protein sequence: CASSAFYEQYF.

This clonotype has at least ten counts. The rearrangement joins TRBV18 to TRBJ1-1, with 8 bases aligning to TRBD1. The CDR3 spans 13 residues. Germline assignment: CDR1 KGHSH and CDR2 LQKENI. The V segment lost 10 bases and the J segment 1 base; nucleotides outside the gene matches: 5. CDR3 in DNA: TGTGCCACCGTAGGACAGGGGAACACTGAAGCTTTCTTT. Amino acids: CATVGQGNTEAFF.

This clonotype was found many times. This rearrangement joins TRBV5-1 to TRBJ1-1; tentative D call: TRBD1 (6 bases). Per the germline V gene, CDR1 is SGHRS and CDR2 is YFSETQ. The CDR3 has 17 amino acids. V was pared by 3 bases and J by 5 bases, with 23 bases between. Written as DNA, the CDR3 is TGCGCCAGCAGCTCTACCGCACGTGGGGGGCCAGGGACTGAAGCTTTCTTT. As protein: CASSSTARGGPGTEAFF. Drawing the rest from reference TRBV5-1 and TRBJ1-1, the complete variable domain is KAGVTQTPRYLIKTRGQQVTLSCSPISGHRSVSWYQQTPGQGLQFLFEYFSETQRNKGNFPGRFSGRQFSNSRSEMNVSTLELGDSALYLCASSSTARGGPGTEAFFGQGTRLTVV.

This clonotype was seen ten or more times. The chain uses TRBV12-3 or TRBV12-4 and TRBJ2-7; D remains ambiguous. V dropped 8 bases and J dropped 1 base, with 9 bases sitting between them. The CDR3 has 12 residues. The chain's CDR3 is CASAFASYEQYF. In DNA, the CDR3 is TGTGCCAGCGCCTTCGCATCCTACGAGCAGTACTTC.

The table lists this clonotype with many counts. The V gene is TRBV4-1, the J gene TRBJ1-1; TRBD1 is a possible D gene (6 bases). In germline, CDR1 is MGHRA, CDR2 YSYEKL. This CDR3 contains 17 residues. Trimming took off 3 bases at V and 1 base at J, with 18 bases between the two ends. The CDR3 sequence: CASSHSSLRGKNTEAFF. DNA for the CDR3: TGCGCCAGCAGCCACTCCTCATTGAGGGGGAAGAACACTGAAGCTTTCTTT.

There are many counts of this clonotype. The V gene is TRBV6-1, the J gene TRBJ1-1, with D possibly TRBD1 on 5 matching bases. The germline CDR1 and CDR2 sequences are MNHNS and SASEGT. Trimming took 11 bases from V and 0 from J, leaving 13 bases between them. This CDR3 comprises 13 residues. The CDR3 spells CAGSQVLNTEAFF. CDR3 DNA sequence: TGTGCCGGTTCACAGGTCCTGAACACTGAAGCTTTCTTT.

This clonotype showed up many times. V and J are TRBV29-1 and TRBJ1-1; D is ambiguous. V dropped 7 bases and J dropped 3 bases, with 9 bases sitting between them. This CDR3 spans 11 amino acids. The germline V gene has CDR1 SQVTM and CDR2 ANQGSEA. CDR3 sequence reads: CSAQSYTEAFF. CDR3 sequence (DNA): TGCAGCGCCCAGAGCTACACTGAAGCTTTCTTT.

This clonotype was detected ten times or more. The gene calls are TRBV3-1 and TRBJ2-5; TRBD2 is a possible D gene (6 bases). V dropped 6 bases and J dropped 5 bases, with 13 bases sitting between them. The germline CDR1 and CDR2 sequences are LGHDT and YNNKEL (reference sequence). The length of the CDR3 is 13 residues. CDR3 loop: CASSGGWGETQYF. The CDR3 nucleotides are TGTGCCAGCAGTGGAGGGTGGGGGGAGACCCAGTACTTC.

The chain joins TRBV5-1 to TRBJ2-2; D might be TRBD2 (6 bases). Germline lookup yields CDR1 SGHRS and CDR2 YFSETQ. The CDR3 totals 15 residues. The germline V and J ends were trimmed by 4 bases and 7 bases, with 17 bases remaining between them. CDR3 coding DNA: TGCGCCAGCAGCCAGACTACCGGGAGAGGCGGGGAGCTGTTTTTT. This encodes CASSQTTGRGGELFF.

This clonotype was counted once. With a much larger clone just one base away, this may be a read error. The chain recombines TRBV28 with TRBJ1-1; maybe TRBD1 (6 bases). The CDR3 is 12 residues long. Germline values: CDR1 MDHEN, CDR2 SYDVKM. The CDR3 DNA reads TGTGCCTGCAGCCTCGGCAGGGGTGGAACTTTCTTT. Translated, it gives CACSLGRGGTFF.

With respect to this clonotype: A much larger clonotype is one base distant, so this may be a read error. The chain combines TRBV20-1 with TRBJ1-4; tentatively, D is TRBD1 (6 bases). This CDR3 has 14 residues. Trimming removed 6 bases at V and 4 bases at J, with 15 bases between. Germline V lookup: CDR1 DFQATT, CDR2 SNEGSKA (reference sequence). CDR3 loop: CSANTGTRNEKLFF. The CDR3 DNA follows: TGCAGTGCGAACACCGGGACACGTAATGAAAAACTGTTTTTT.

This clonotype was recorded at least ten times. The gene calls are TRBV7-2 and TRBJ2-1; D is ambiguous. Trimming stripped 1 base from V and 9 bases from J, with 10 bases between. CDR3 size: 13 residues. Germline V gene data show CDR1 as SGHTA and CDR2 as FQGNSA. CDR3 residues: CASSLVFSGEQFF. Here the CDR3 DNA reads TGTGCCAGCAGCTTAGTTTTTTCGGGTGAGCAGTTCTTC.

The CDR3 spells CATSREAGGHSTQYF. Written as DNA, the CDR3 is TGTGCCACCAGCAGAGAAGCGGGAGGACATTCAACGCAGTATTTT. The V and J genes are TRBV15 and TRBJ2-3, with 9 positions matching TRBD2. J gave up 9 bases and V 0 bases, and 7 bases lay outside the gene matches. Germline assignment: CDR1 LNHNV and CDR2 YYDKDF (reference sequence). The CDR3 extends over 15 amino acids.

This clonotype has a count of ten or more. In DNA form, the CDR3 reads TGCGCCAGCAGCAGGGACTTAGCTAACTATGGCTACACCTTC. This codes for CASSRDLANYGYTF. This rearrangement joins TRBV5-1 to TRBJ1-2, with a tentative D call TRBD1 (5 bases). V was pared by 4 bases and J by 0 bases, with 10 bases between. CDR3 length equals 14 residues. The germline V gene encodes CDR1 SGHRS and CDR2 YFSETQ.

This clonotype occurred once. Possible read error: a much larger clone is one base away. The chain links TRBV7-2 to TRBJ2-7, with D perhaps matching TRBD2 (6 bases). The V end was cut by 6 bases, the J end by 6 bases, with 18 bases between. Germline V CDR1 and CDR2: SGHTA, FQGNSA. There are 14 residues in the CDR3. CDR3 amino acids: CASSYTRDGGEQYF. Written as DNA, the CDR3 is TGTGCCAGCAGTTACACCCGAGACGGGGGCGAGCAGTACTTC.

The sample holds a few counts of this clonotype. The chain is built from TRBV7-2 and TRBJ1-2, with D unresolved. V was pared by 1 base and J by 0 bases, with 12 bases between. Looked up from germline, CDR1 is SGHTA and CDR2 is FQGNSA. CDR3 length: 16 residues. The CDR3 DNA follows: TGTGCCAGCAGCTTAGGCGAGGATCGCGCTAACTATGGCTACACCTTC. As protein: CASSLGEDRANYGYTF.

This clonotype was detected ten times or more. The chain couples TRBV7-8 to TRBJ2-4; perhaps TRBD2 as D (5 bases). This CDR3 has 13 residues. Germline CDR1 reads SGHVS; CDR2 reads FQNEAQ. V lost 5 bases to trimming and J lost 7 bases, with 12 bases between them. This CDR3 is CASSASGNNIQYF. CDR3 DNA: TGTGCCAGCAGCGCCAGCGGAAATAACATTCAGTACTTC.

This clonotype was recorded at least ten times. The junction differs from germline at one of its ends, possibly a read error. This chain uses TRBV5-5 with TRBJ2-1; weak D call: TRBD2 (5 bases). The CDR3 contains 13 residues. Germline assignment: CDR1 SGHKS and CDR2 YYEKEE (reference sequence). CDR3 loop: CASSFLNAGLWIF. CDR3 coding DNA: TGTGCCAGCAGCTTTCTAAATGCGGGCCTCTGGATCTTC.

V is TRBV6-5 and J is TRBJ2-3; the D gene is possibly TRBD2 (5 bases). This CDR3 has 15 residues. Germline values: CDR1 MNHEY, CDR2 SVGAGI. V lost 4 bases to trimming and J lost 1 base, with 12 bases between them. CDR3 bases: TGTGCCAGCAGTTCCTCCCGGGAAGGCACAGATACGCAGTATTTT. Protein: CASSSSREGTDTQYF.